A single sample gave rise to the 9 T cell receptor beta chains below, sequenced in a study of blood T cell repertoires in COVID-19. Produced via immunoSEQ multiplex PCR; TCRdb's table is partial and in-frame only. The data hold approximately 250,000 clones, with about 91% observed a single time. Material for sequencing was PBMCs or T cells enriched from blood (not recorded which). These receptors were collected from a woman between 35 and 50 years old with acute COVID-19.

As DNA, the CDR3 is TGTGCCAGCAGTGGGCCCAGGGAGGATGAAAAACTGTTTTTT. This gives the protein CASSGPREDEKLFF. V usage is TRBV5-4 and J usage is TRBJ1-4; D might be TRBD1 (5 bases). V shed 5 bases and J shed 6 bases, with 14 bases lying between them. The germline gives CDR1 SGHNT, CDR2 YYREEE (reference sequence). This CDR3 has 14 amino acids.

V gene TRBV18 combines with J gene TRBJ2-7; 9 nucleotides match TRBD2. Trimming took 6 bases from V and 7 from J; bases not matched to a gene: 10. The CDR3 totals 14 residues. Per germline, CDR1 KGHSH and CDR2 LQKENI. The CDR3 loop reads CASSRIFLAGEQYF. CDR3 sequence (DNA): TGTGCCAGCTCCAGGATTTTCCTAGCGGGGGAGCAGTACTTC.

The chain joins TRBV24-1 to TRBJ2-5; D gene uncertain. Trimming removed 4 bases from V and 5 bases from J, with 13 bases in between. Germline V gene sequence: CDR1 KGHDR, CDR2 SFDVKD. CDR3 length: 14 amino acids. This CDR3 reads CATSDSSGGETQYF. The DNA of the CDR3 is TGTGCCACCAGTGACTCCTCGGGTGGGGAGACCCAGTACTTC.

The CDR3 sequence: CAISESQGDGYTF. CDR3 DNA: TGTGCCATCAGTGAGTCTCAGGGCGATGGCTACACCTTC. The chain employs TRBV10-3 and TRBJ1-2; D may be TRBD1 (5 bases). Germline V gene lookup returns CDR1 ENHRY and CDR2 SYGVKD. The germline V and J ends were trimmed by 0 bases and 6 bases, with 8 bases remaining between them. The CDR3 consists of 13 residues.

This rearrangement joins TRBV7-9 to TRBJ1-4, with D possibly matching TRBD1 (5 bases). The CDR3 loop spans 15 amino acids. The ends were cut back, 5 bases at V and 3 bases at J, with 13 bases in the middle. Germline assignment: CDR1 SEHNR and CDR2 FQNEAQ (reference sequence). This CDR3 is CASSPGQAPNEKLFF. CDR3 coding DNA: TGTGCCAGCAGCCCAGGACAAGCGCCTAATGAAAAACTGTTTTTT.

The gene calls are TRBV5-1 and TRBJ2-1, with 16 bases identical to TRBD2. Germline V gene sequence: CDR1 SGHRS, CDR2 YFSETQ. The V and J ends lost 3 bases and 4 bases, in that order; junction bases with no gene match: 4. The CDR3 has 17 residues. CDR3 sequence: CASSSPGLAGGYNEQFF. DNA of the CDR3: TGCGCCAGCAGCTCCCCGGGACTAGCGGGAGGGTACAATGAGCAGTTCTTC.

The gene calls are TRBV7-3 and TRBJ2-1; TRBD2 matches at 11 bases. Germline CDR1 SGHTA, CDR2 FQGTGA. The CDR3 is 17 residues long. The V segment lost 0 bases and the J segment 6 bases; nucleotides outside the gene matches: 7. The CDR3 nucleotides read TGTGCCAGCAGCTTAACGACGGCTAGCGGGAGGTCCAATGAGCAGTTCTTC. Residues: CASSLTTASGRSNEQFF.

The chain has TRBV5-4 and TRBJ1-1; D unclear. This CDR3 comprises 14 residues. V was clipped by 0 bases and J by 4 bases, with 10 bases between them. Germline CDR1 is SGHNT and CDR2 is YYREEE (reference sequence). The chain's CDR3 is CASSLARVGTEAFF. In DNA form, the CDR3 reads TGTGCCAGCAGCTTGGCCCGGGTTGGCACTGAAGCTTTCTTT.

This chain connects TRBV2 to TRBJ2-3; 10 bases line up with TRBD1. This CDR3 region has 15 residues. Germline trimming cut 4 bases from V and 6 bases from J; bases unmatched to any gene: 7. Germline values: CDR1 SNHLY, CDR2 FYNNEI. CDR3: CASSAGQGNRDTQYF. Here the CDR3 DNA reads TGTGCCAGCAGTGCGGGACAGGGGAACAGGGATACGCAGTATTTT. Full variable domain (missing parts from reference TRBV2 and TRBJ2-3): EPEVTQTPSHQVTQMGQEVILRCVPISNHLYFYWYRQILGQKVEFLVSFYNNEISEKSEIFDDQFSVERPDGSNFTLKIRSTKLEDSAMYFCASSAGQGNRDTQYFGPGTRLTVL.